These 13 T cell receptor beta chains originate from one sample sequenced in a study of blood T cell repertoires in COVID-19. Clones were sequenced by immunoSEQ multiplex PCR, and TCRdb holds only the in-frame ones, with some missing. This table has roughly 170,000 clones, approximately 79% appearing once. The sequenced material came from peripheral blood. Source of these receptors: a woman aged 80 or over with acute or convalescent COVID-19.

V usage is TRBV27 and J usage is TRBJ1-6; TRBD1 matches 7 bases. The CDR3 runs 17 residues. Per germline, CDR1 MNHEY and CDR2 SMNVEV (reference sequence). Trimming cost V 5 bases and J 0 bases; bases outside gene matches: 7. Written as DNA, the CDR3 is TGTGCCAGCAGTCCACGGGACAGAAGCTCCTATAATTCACCCCTCCACTTT. Translated, it gives CASSPRDRSSYNSPLHF.

The chain joins TRBV10-1 to TRBJ2-5, with TRBD1 identical over 7 bases. The CDR3 totals 16 residues. Per germline, CDR1 WNHNN and CDR2 SYGVQD (reference sequence). Trimming at V came to 0 bases and at J to 2 bases, leaving 6 bases not matched to a gene. CDR3: CASSESPGQTQETQYF. CDR3 sequence (DNA): TGCGCCAGCAGTGAGTCACCGGGACAGACGCAAGAGACCCAGTACTTC.

The gene calls are TRBV11-2 and TRBJ2-2; 7 bases match TRBD1. CDR3 length: 15 residues. From germline, CDR1 is SGHAT and CDR2 FQNNGV. The J segment lost 3 bases and the V segment lost 3 bases, leaving 4 bases of the junction unmatched. As DNA, the CDR3 is TGTGCCAGCAGCTTCCGGGACAGTTACACCGGGGAGCTGTTTTTT. Translating gives CASSFRDSYTGELFF.

The chain employs TRBV5-1 and TRBJ2-1; 12 bases map to TRBD2. J was trimmed by 3 bases and V by 2 bases; bases with no gene match: 9. The length of the CDR3 is 18 residues. Germline loops: CDR1 SGHRS, CDR2 YFSETQ. The CDR3 protein is CASSLTGLAGSNYNEQFF. In DNA, the CDR3 is TGCGCCAGCAGCTTAACGGGACTAGCGGGTTCCAACTACAATGAGCAGTTCTTC.

V and J are TRBV5-1 and TRBJ1-2, with a tentative D call TRBD1 (5 bases). Trimming removed 4 bases at V and 4 bases at J, with 11 bases between. There are 13 residues in the CDR3. From germline, CDR1 is SGHRS and CDR2 YFSETQ. The CDR3 here is CASSPQETYGYTF. Written as DNA, the CDR3 is TGCGCCAGCAGCCCACAGGAGACCTATGGCTACACCTTC.

This clone was seen once. This rearrangement joins TRBV15 to TRBJ2-1; TRBD2 matches at 9 bases. The V gene's germline CDR1 is LNHNV and CDR2 YYDKDF (reference sequence). V trimming: 6 bases; J trimming: 6 bases; junction bases outside the gene matches: 3. CDR3 size: 13 residues. CDR3 region: CATRTSGTNEQFF. DNA of the CDR3: TGTGCCACCAGGACTAGCGGAACCAATGAGCAGTTCTTC.

The gene calls are TRBV7-2 and TRBJ1-1; 10 nucleotides line up with TRBD1. J lost 5 bases, V lost 4 bases, and 7 bases had no gene match. This CDR3 has 15 amino acids. Germline CDR1 SGHTA, CDR2 FQGNSA. The CDR3 protein is CASSYGTGVGTEAFF. The CDR3 nucleotides are TGTGCCAGCAGCTACGGGACAGGGGTTGGGACTGAAGCTTTCTTT.

This chain uses TRBV29-1 with TRBJ1-4; D is ambiguous. CDR1 is SQVTM and CDR2 is ANQGSEA in the germline V gene. The CDR3 is 11 amino acids. The V and J ends lost 2 bases and 4 bases respectively, with 2 bases between them. CDR3 loop: CSVEHNEKLFF. CDR3 coding DNA: TGCAGCGTTGAACATAATGAAAAACTGTTTTTT.

The table lists this clone with many counts. The chain is built from TRBV21-1 and TRBJ1-4. TRBV21-1 is noted as a pseudogene. This CDR3 spans 14 amino acids. The CDR3 nucleotides are TGTGCCAGCAGCCACCGTGGGGGGTTTGAAAAACTGTTTTTT. This sequence encodes CASSHRGGFEKLFF.

The chain carries TRBV28 and TRBJ1-6, with unresolved D. V dropped 8 bases and J dropped 7 bases, with 18 bases sitting between them. Germline assignment: CDR1 MDHEN and CDR2 SYDVKM. The CDR3 has 15 residues. The CDR3 protein is CASGLSEGRNSPLHF. For the CDR3, the DNA is TGTGCCAGCGGTCTGTCTGAAGGGAGGAATTCACCCCTCCACTTT. The whole variable domain, remainder taken from reference TRBV28 and TRBJ1-6, is DVKVTQSSRYLVKRTGEKVFLECVQDMDHENMFWYRQDPGLGLRLIYFSYDVKMKEKGDIPEGYSVSREKKERFSLILESASTNQTSMYLCASGLSEGRNSPLHFGNGTRLTVT.

CDR3 sequence: CASSEGGHGTDTQYF. The CDR3 DNA reads TGTGCCAGCAGTGAAGGGGGACACGGCACAGATACGCAGTATTTT. The chain joins TRBV6-1 to TRBJ2-3, with a possible D match to TRBD1 (6 bases). CDR1 and CDR2 (germline): MNHNS, SASEGT. The CDR3 has 15 residues. The V end lost 1 base, the J end lost 1 base, and 9 bases lay between the germline ends.

The chain is built from TRBV28 and TRBJ1-6; D is possibly TRBD1 (5 bases). Trimming removed 7 bases at V and 8 bases at J, with 9 bases between. Looked up from germline, CDR1 is MDHEN and CDR2 is SYDVKM. The CDR3 is made up of 12 amino acids. CDR3 protein: CASKGGDSPLHF. The CDR3 DNA is TGTGCCAGCAAGGGAGGGGATTCACCCCTCCACTTT.

The chain is built from TRBV7-9 and TRBJ2-5; 7 nucleotides line up with TRBD2. J was trimmed by 5 bases and V by 2 bases; bases with no gene match: 5. The germline V gene encodes CDR1 SEHNR and CDR2 FQNEAQ (reference sequence). The CDR3 covers 14 residues. The CDR3 sequence: CASSLRAGMETQYF. In DNA, the CDR3 is TGTGCCAGCAGCTTAAGAGCGGGAATGGAGACCCAGTACTTC.